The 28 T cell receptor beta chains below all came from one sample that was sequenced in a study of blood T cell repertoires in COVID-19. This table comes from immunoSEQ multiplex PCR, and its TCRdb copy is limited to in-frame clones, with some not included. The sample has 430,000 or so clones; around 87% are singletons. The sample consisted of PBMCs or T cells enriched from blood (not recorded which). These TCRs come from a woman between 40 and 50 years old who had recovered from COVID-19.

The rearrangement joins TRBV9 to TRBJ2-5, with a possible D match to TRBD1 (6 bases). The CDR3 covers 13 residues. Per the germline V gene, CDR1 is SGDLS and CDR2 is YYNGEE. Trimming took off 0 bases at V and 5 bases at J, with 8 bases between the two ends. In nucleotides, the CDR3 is TGTGCCAGCAGCGTAGCAGGGGTCGAGACCCAGTACTTC. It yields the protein CASSVAGVETQYF.

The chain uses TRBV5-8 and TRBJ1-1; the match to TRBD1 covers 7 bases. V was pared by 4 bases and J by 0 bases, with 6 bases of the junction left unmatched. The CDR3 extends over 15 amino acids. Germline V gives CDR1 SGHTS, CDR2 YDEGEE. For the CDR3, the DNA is TGTGCCAGCAGCCGGACAGGAAACATGAACACTGAAGCTTTCTTT. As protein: CASSRTGNMNTEAFF.

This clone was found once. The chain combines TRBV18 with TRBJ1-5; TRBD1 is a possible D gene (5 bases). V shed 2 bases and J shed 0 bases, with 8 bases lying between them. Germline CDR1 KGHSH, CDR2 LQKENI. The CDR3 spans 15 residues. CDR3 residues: CASSPSRDSNQPQHF. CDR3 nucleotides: TGTGCCAGCTCACCATCCAGGGATAGCAATCAGCCCCAGCATTTT.

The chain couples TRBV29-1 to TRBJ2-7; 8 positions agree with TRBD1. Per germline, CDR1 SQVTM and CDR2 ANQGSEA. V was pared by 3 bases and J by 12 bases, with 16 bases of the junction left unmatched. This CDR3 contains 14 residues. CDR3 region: CSVERIGRQGNLYF. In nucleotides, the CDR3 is TGCAGCGTTGAGAGGATCGGGCGACAGGGGAATCTGTACTTC.

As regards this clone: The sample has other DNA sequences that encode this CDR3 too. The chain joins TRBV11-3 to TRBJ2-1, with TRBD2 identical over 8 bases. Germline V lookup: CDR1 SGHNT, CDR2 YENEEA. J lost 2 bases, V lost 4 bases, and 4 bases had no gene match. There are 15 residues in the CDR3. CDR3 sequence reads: CASSSLAGPYNEQFF. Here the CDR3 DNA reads TGTGCCAGCAGCTCCCTAGCGGGTCCCTACAATGAGCAGTTCTTC.

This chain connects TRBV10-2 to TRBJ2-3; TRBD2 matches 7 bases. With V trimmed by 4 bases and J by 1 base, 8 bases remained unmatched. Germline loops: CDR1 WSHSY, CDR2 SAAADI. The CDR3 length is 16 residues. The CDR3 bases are TGCGCCAGCAGTGTCCCCGCGGGAGTGGGCACAGATACGCAGTATTTT. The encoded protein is CASSVPAGVGTDTQYF.

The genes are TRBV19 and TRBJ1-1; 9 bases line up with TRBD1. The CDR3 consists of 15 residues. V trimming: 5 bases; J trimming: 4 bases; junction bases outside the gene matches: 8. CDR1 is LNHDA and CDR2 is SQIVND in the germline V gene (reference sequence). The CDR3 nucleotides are TGTGCCAGTAGTCTACAGGGGGCGCCGGTCACTGAAGCTTTCTTT. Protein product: CASSLQGAPVTEAFF.

In DNA, the CDR3 is TGTGCCAGCAGTTTCCCGAGGGACACAGATACGCAGTATTTT. This translates into CASSFPRDTDTQYF. The chain couples TRBV28 to TRBJ2-3; a weak D match, TRBD2 (5 bases). The CDR3 is made up of 14 amino acids. The germline V and J ends were trimmed by 3 bases and 2 bases, with 9 bases remaining between them. CDR1 MDHEN and CDR2 SYDVKM come from the germline V gene.

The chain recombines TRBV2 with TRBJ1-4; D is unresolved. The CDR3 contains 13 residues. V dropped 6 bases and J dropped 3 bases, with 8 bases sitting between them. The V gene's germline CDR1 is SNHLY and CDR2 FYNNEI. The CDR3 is CASRGGPNEKLFF. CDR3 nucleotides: TGTGCCAGCAGGGGAGGTCCTAATGAAAAACTGTTTTTT.

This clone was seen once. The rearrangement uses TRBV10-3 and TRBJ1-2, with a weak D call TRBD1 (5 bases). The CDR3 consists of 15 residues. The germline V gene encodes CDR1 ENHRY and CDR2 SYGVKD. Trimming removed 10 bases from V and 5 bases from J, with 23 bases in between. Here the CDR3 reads CATTWSDSPKYGYTF. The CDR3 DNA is TGTGCCACCACGTGGTCAGACAGCCCCAAGTATGGCTACACCTTC.

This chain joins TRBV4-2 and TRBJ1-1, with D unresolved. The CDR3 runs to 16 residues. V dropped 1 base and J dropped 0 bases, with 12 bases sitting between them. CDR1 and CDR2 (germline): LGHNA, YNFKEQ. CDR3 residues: CASSQVRSGMNTEAFF. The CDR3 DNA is TGTGCCAGCAGCCAAGTGAGGTCGGGAATGAACACTGAAGCTTTCTTT.

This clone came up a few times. CDR3 sequence (DNA): TGTGCCAGCAGCTTGCCGGGACTAGGATTGGGCTATGAGCAGTTCTTC. Encoded protein: CASSLPGLGLGYEQFF. The chain is built from TRBV7-9 and TRBJ2-1; 8 nucleotides align to TRBD2. CDR1 and CDR2 (germline): SEHNR, FQNEAQ (reference sequence). The V and J ends lost 3 bases and 8 bases, in that order; junction bases with no gene match: 12. CDR3 length: 16 amino acids.

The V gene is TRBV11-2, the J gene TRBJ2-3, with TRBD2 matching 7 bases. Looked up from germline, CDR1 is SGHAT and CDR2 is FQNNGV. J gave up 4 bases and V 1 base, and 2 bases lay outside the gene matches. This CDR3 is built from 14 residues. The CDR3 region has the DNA TGTGCCAGCAGCTTAGGGGGGAGGGCAGATACGCAGTATTTT. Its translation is CASSLGGRADTQYF.

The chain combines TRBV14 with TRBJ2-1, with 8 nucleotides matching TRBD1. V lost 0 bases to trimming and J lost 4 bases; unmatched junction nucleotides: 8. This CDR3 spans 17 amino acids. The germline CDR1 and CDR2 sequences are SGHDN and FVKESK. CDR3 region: CASSQDWGRGRYNEQFF. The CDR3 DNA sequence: TGTGCCAGCAGCCAAGACTGGGGCAGGGGGCGGTACAATGAGCAGTTCTTC.

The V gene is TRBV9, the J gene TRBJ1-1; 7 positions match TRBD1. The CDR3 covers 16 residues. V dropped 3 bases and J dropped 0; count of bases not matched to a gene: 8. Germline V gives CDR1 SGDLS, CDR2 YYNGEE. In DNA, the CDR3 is TGTGCCAGCAGCGGAGGCCCCGGACAGGTGAACACTGAAGCTTTCTTT. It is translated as CASSGGPGQVNTEAFF.

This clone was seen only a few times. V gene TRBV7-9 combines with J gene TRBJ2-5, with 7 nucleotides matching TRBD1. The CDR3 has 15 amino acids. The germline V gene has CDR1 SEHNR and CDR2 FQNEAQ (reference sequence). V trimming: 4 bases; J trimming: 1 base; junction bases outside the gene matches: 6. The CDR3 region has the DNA TGTGCCAGCAGCTCCCTCGGGACAGCCCAAGAGACCCAGTACTTC. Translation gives CASSSLGTAQETQYF. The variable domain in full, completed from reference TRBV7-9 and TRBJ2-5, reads DTGVSQNPRHKITKRGQNVTFRCDPISEHNRLYWYRQTLGQGPEFLTYFQNEAQLEKSRLLSDRFSAERPKGSFSTLEIQRTEQGDSAMYLCASSSLGTAQETQYFGPGTRLLVL.

In DNA, the CDR3 is TGTGCCAGCAGCTCCCGCCCGCTTTCATCAGGTGCCACTGAAGCTTTCTTT. Translation: CASSSRPLSSGATEAFF. The chain uses TRBV9 and TRBJ1-1, with no clear D. This CDR3 is built from 17 residues. Per germline, CDR1 SGDLS and CDR2 YYNGEE. The V and J ends lost 4 bases and 4 bases respectively, with 23 bases between them.

CDR3 DNA: TGTGCCAGCAGTTTATTTTGGAAAACAGAGATGGGGGGAAAAAACTATGGCTACACCTTC. This gives the protein CASSLFWKTEMGGKNYGYTF. The chain is built from TRBV27 and TRBJ1-2; D perhaps matches TRBD1 (5 bases). The germline CDR1 and CDR2 sequences are MNHEY and SMNVEV (reference sequence). V was shortened by 1 base and J by 2 bases, with 26 bases between the two germline ends. The CDR3 is 20 residues long.

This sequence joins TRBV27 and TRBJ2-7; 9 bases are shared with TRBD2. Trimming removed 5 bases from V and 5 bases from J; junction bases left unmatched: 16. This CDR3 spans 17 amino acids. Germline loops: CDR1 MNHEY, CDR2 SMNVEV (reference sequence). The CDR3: CASSPHFGSGRGNEQYF. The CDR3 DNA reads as TGTGCCAGCAGTCCCCATTTCGGTAGCGGGAGAGGTAACGAGCAGTACTTC.

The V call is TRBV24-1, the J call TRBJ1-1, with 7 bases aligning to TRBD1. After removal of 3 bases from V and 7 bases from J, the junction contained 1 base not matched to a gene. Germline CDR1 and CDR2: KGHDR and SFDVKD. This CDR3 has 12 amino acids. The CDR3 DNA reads TGTGCCACCAGTGATAACAGGGGTGAAGCTTTCTTT. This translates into CATSDNRGEAFF.

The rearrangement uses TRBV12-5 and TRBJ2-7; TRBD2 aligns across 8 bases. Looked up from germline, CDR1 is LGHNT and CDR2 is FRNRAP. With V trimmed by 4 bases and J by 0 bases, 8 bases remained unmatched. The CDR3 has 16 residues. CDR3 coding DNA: TGTGCTAGTGGTTCGACACTAGCGGCTAGCTCCTACGAGCAGTACTTC. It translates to CASGSTLAASSYEQYF.

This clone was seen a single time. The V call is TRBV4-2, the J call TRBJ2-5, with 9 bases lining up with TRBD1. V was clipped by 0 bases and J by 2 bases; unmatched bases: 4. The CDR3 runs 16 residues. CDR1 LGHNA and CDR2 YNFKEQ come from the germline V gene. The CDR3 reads CASSQDRQGGQETQYF. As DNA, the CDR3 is TGTGCCAGCAGCCAAGACAGACAGGGGGGACAAGAGACCCAGTACTTC.

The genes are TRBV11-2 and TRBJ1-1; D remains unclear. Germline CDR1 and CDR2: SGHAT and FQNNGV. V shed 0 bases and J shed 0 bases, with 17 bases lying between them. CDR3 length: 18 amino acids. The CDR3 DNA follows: TGTGCCAGCAGCTTAGAGAGGGTCCCGGGAGATATGAACACTGAAGCTTTCTTT. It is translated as CASSLERVPGDMNTEAFF. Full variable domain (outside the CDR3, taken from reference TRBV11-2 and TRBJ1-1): EAGVAQSPRYKIIEKRQSVAFWCNPISGHATLYWYQQILGQGPKLLIQFQNNGVVDDSQLPKDRFSAERLKGVDSTLKIQPAKLEDSAVYLCASSLERVPGDMNTEAFFGQGTRLTVV.

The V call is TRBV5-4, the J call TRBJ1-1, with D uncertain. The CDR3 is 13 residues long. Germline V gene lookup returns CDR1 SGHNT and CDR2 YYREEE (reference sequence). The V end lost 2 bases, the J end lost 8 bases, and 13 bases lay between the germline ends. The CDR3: CASSFPTEMEAFF. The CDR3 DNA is TGTGCCAGCAGCTTTCCAACAGAAATGGAAGCTTTCTTT.

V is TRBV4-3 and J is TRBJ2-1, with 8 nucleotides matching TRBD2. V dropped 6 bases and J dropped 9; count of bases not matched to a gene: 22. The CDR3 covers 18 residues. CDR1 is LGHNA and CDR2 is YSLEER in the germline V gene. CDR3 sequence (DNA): TGCGCCAGCAGTCTAAATCCCGCGGCGGGACTAGTAGGCAGTGAGCAGTTCTTC. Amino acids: CASSLNPAAGLVGSEQFF.

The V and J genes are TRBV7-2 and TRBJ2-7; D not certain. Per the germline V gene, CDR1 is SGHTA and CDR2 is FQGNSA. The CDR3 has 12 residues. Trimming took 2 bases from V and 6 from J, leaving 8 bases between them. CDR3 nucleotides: TGTGCCAGCAGCTTAACCAGAAGCGAGCAGTACTTC. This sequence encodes CASSLTRSEQYF.

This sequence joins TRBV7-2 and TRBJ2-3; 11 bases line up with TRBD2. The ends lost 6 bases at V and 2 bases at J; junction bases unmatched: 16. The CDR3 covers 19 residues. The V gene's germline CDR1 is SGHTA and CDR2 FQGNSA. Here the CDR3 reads CASSYLAGGVGWPTDTQYF. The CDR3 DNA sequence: TGTGCCAGCAGTTATCTAGCGGGAGGTGTGGGTTGGCCCACAGATACGCAGTATTTT.

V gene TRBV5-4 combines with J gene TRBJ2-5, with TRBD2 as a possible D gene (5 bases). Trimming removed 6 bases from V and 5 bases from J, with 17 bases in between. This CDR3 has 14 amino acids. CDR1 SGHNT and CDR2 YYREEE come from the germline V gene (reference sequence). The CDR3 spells CASTIEGRTETQYF. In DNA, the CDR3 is TGTGCCAGCACCATTGAAGGGAGAACGGAGACCCAGTACTTC.